Presented here are 21 T cell receptor beta chains from one specimen sequenced in a study of T cell repertoires in cytomegalovirus infection. Each CDR3 protein is one row after TCRdb ran MiXCR on the reads. Of 510,000 or so distinct CDR3 sequences detected, approximately 26% appear once; the ten largest clones hold 13%. Sequencing input: PBMCs. These receptors were taken from a human donor in good health (CMV status not recorded). Some clones in this sample may be carry-over from other donors' samples.

The chain uses TRBV7-2 and TRBJ2-1; D is unresolved. This CDR3 region has 13 residues. CDR1 is SGHTA and CDR2 is FQGNSA in the germline V gene. V was clipped by 4 bases and J by 0 bases, with 4 bases between them. CDR3 coding DNA: TGTGCCAGCAGCTCCGCCTCCTACAATGAGCAGTTCTTC. Its protein product is CASSSASYNEQFF. Looking up the rest from reference TRBV7-2 and TRBJ2-1 gives the full variable domain: GAGVSQSPSNKVTEKGKDVELRCDPISGHTALYWYRQSLGQGLEFLIYFQGNSAPDKSGLPSDRFSAERTGGSVSTLTIQRTQQEDSAVYLCASSSASYNEQFFGPGTRLTVL.

The rearrangement uses TRBV6-5 and TRBJ2-1, with TRBD2 matching over 9 bases. The CDR3 is 15 residues long. Per germline, CDR1 MNHEY and CDR2 SVGAGI. J gave up 6 bases and V 8 bases, and 11 bases lay outside the gene matches. This CDR3 is CASGRGRAVGNEQFF. CDR3 nucleotides: TGTGCCAGCGGACGCGGGAGGGCCGTAGGCAATGAGCAGTTCTTC.

Ten or more counts support this clonotype. This chain links TRBV12-3 or TRBV12-4 with TRBJ1-2; no clear D gene. Trimming stripped 4 bases from V and 3 bases from J, with 6 bases between. This CDR3 has 12 residues. The CDR3 nucleotides read TGTGCCAGCAGTTACTTCGACTATGGCTACACCTTC. Translating it yields CASSYFDYGYTF.

Ten or more counts support this clonotype. The genes are TRBV6-5 and TRBJ2-3; TRBD1 agrees at 8 bases. V trimming: 2 bases; J trimming: 1 base; junction bases outside the gene matches: 2. CDR1 and CDR2 from the germline V gene are MNHEY and SVGAGI. There are 15 residues in the CDR3. The CDR3: CASSYVGQGTDTQYF. The CDR3 region has the DNA TGTGCCAGCAGTTACGTGGGACAGGGCACAGATACGCAGTATTTT.

The chain couples TRBV3-1 to TRBJ1-1, with D perhaps matching TRBD1 (6 bases). The germline V and J ends were trimmed by 1 base and 4 bases, with 16 bases remaining between them. Germline values: CDR1 LGHDT, CDR2 YNNKEL (reference sequence). There are 16 residues in the CDR3. CDR3 sequence: CASSQGGRQAATEAFF. CDR3 coding DNA: TGTGCCAGCAGCCAAGGAGGGAGACAGGCGGCCACTGAAGCTTTCTTT.

The J gene is TRBJ2-3, the V gene TRBV11-2, with TRBD2 matching 8 bases. Unmatched junction bases numbered 12, after V lost 0 bases and J lost 4 bases. CDR1 and CDR2 (germline): SGHAT, FQNNGV. The CDR3 loop spans 18 amino acids. The chain's CDR3 is CASSLDEWSGSNADTQYF. The CDR3 DNA sequence: TGTGCCAGCAGCTTAGATGAATGGAGCGGGAGTAACGCAGATACGCAGTATTTT.

This clonotype was found many times. The chain has TRBV12-3 or TRBV12-4 and TRBJ1-2; tentatively, D is TRBD1 (5 bases). Trimming stripped 6 bases from V and 1 base from J, with 9 bases between. The CDR3 runs to 13 residues. In DNA form, the CDR3 reads TGTGCCAGCAGGGTACAGGATAACTATGGCTACACCTTC. This translates into CASRVQDNYGYTF.

This clonotype was counted between two and nine times. The V call is TRBV15, the J call TRBJ2-5, with a weak D call TRBD2 (5 bases). The CDR3 runs to 17 residues. Between the trimmed V and J ends, which lost 0 bases and 1 base, there was a span of 15 bases. The germline CDR1 and CDR2 sequences are LNHNV and YYDKDF (reference sequence). CDR3 sequence: CATSRDLGIGGQETQYF. In nucleotides, the CDR3 is TGTGCCACCAGCAGAGATCTCGGGATAGGAGGCCAAGAGACCCAGTACTTC.

To note about this clonotype: This could be a read error, since a much larger clone is one nucleotide away. The chain recombines TRBV7-2 with TRBJ2-6, with TRBD2 identical over 8 bases. This CDR3 spans 15 amino acids. Per germline, CDR1 SGHTA and CDR2 FQGNSA. The CDR3 sequence: CASGSGGSGANILTF. The CDR3 DNA sequence: TGTGCCAGCGGGTCGGGAGGGTCGGGGGCCAACATCCTGACTTTC.

J is TRBJ2-1 and V is TRBV4-1; D is possibly TRBD1 (5 bases). Germline lookup yields CDR1 MGHRA and CDR2 YSYEKL. Trimming took off 0 bases at V and 3 bases at J, with 15 bases between the two ends. The length of the CDR3 is 17 residues. The CDR3 DNA reads as TGCGCCAGCAGCCAAGATCCCGGCAGGGTGGGCTACAATGAGCAGTTCTTC. Its protein is CASSQDPGRVGYNEQFF.

This chain links TRBV7-4 with TRBJ1-1, with 8 positions matching TRBD1. The CDR3 is 14 amino acids. CDR1 and CDR2 from the germline V gene are SGHVT and SQSDAQ. The J segment lost 3 bases and the V segment lost 5 bases, leaving 5 bases of the junction unmatched. CDR3 region: CASSPTGVHTEAFF. The CDR3, as DNA: TGTGCCAGCAGCCCGACAGGGGTGCACACTGAAGCTTTCTTT.

This chain links TRBV25-1 with TRBJ1-5, with 7 bases identical to TRBD1. V shed 3 bases, J shed 5 bases, and the junction held 4 bases outside the gene matches. Germline CDR1 and CDR2: MGHDK and SYGVNS. The CDR3 spans 14 residues. CDR3 protein: CASSEGQHHQPQHF. Here the CDR3 DNA reads TGTGCCAGCAGTGAGGGACAGCACCATCAGCCCCAGCATTTT.

This clonotype has just a few counts. The V call is TRBV10-2, the J call TRBJ2-3; TRBD1 matches 9 bases. V lost 8 bases to trimming and J lost 3 bases; unmatched junction nucleotides: 3. The CDR3 spans 13 residues. From germline, CDR1 is WSHSY and CDR2 SAAADI. The CDR3 DNA is TGCGCCAGCGAGGGACAGGGAACAGATACGCAGTATTTT. Protein: CASEGQGTDTQYF.

This clonotype was picked up many times. V is TRBV7-2 and J is TRBJ2-3, with D unclear. In germline, CDR1 is SGHTA, CDR2 FQGNSA. V shed 1 base and J shed 3 bases, with 8 bases lying between them. The CDR3 extends over 14 amino acids. The CDR3 loop reads CASSLGFGTDTQYF. In DNA form, the CDR3 reads TGTGCCAGCAGCTTAGGGTTCGGTACAGATACGCAGTATTTT.

V and J are TRBV19 and TRBJ1-5; 7 positions agree with TRBD1. After removal of 9 bases from V and 9 bases from J, the junction contained 8 bases not matched to a gene. Per the germline V gene, CDR1 is LNHDA and CDR2 is SQIVND (reference sequence). CDR3 length: 12 residues. CDR3 coding DNA: TGTGCCAGCAGGGGGTTAGGCGGGCCCCAGCATTTT. Its translation: CASRGLGGPQHF.

This chain joins TRBV11-2 and TRBJ2-1; 8 nucleotides line up with TRBD2. This CDR3 is 16 amino acids long. Germline V CDR1 and CDR2: SGHAT, FQNNGV. The V gene end was trimmed by 2 bases and the J gene end by 3 bases; junction bases not matched to a gene: 6. CDR3 sequence reads: CASSLLLAGFYNEQFF. The CDR3 DNA reads TGTGCCAGCAGCTTACTTCTAGCGGGTTTCTACAATGAGCAGTTCTTC.

The genes are TRBV2 and TRBJ2-1; D ambiguous. The CDR3 covers 13 residues. Germline V CDR1 and CDR2: SNHLY, FYNNEI. Trimming stripped 4 bases from V and 8 bases from J, with 12 bases between. The CDR3 DNA is TGTGCCAGCAGTGTACCTCCCTTCTATGAGCAGTTCTTC. Protein product: CASSVPPFYEQFF.

The CDR3, as DNA: TGTGCCAGCAGCCTGAACCGTGGGACCTTCAATGAGCAGTTCTTC. This gives the protein CASSLNRGTFNEQFF. This chain connects TRBV5-5 to TRBJ2-1, with D tentatively TRBD1 or TRBD2 (5 bases each). This CDR3 is built from 15 residues. Germline V gene data show CDR1 as SGHKS and CDR2 as YYEKEE (reference sequence). Trimming stripped 4 bases from V and 6 bases from J, with 17 bases between.

This clonotype has a count of ten or more. V and J are TRBV12-3 or TRBV12-4 and TRBJ2-7; D uncertain. V was cut by 2 bases and J by 2 bases, with 7 bases left in between. The CDR3 runs to 13 residues. CDR3 residues: CASSLTPTYEQYF. The CDR3 nucleotides are TGTGCCAGCAGTTTAACCCCTACCTACGAGCAGTACTTC.

In DNA, the CDR3 is TGCGCCAGCAGTCAACCACTAACGGGGCAGGGTCATCAGCCCCAGCATTTT. Protein product: CASSQPLTGQGHQPQHF. The rearrangement joins TRBV23-1 to TRBJ1-5; D possibly corresponds to TRBD1 (5 bases). TRBV23-1 is filed as an ORF, its function uncertain. V was cut by 2 bases and J by 5 bases, with 19 bases left in between. The CDR3 is made up of 17 amino acids.

The table lists this clonotype with a few counts. J is TRBJ2-5 and V is TRBV24-1; no clear D. From germline, CDR1 is KGHDR and CDR2 SFDVKD. Deletions cut 3 bases from V and 5 bases from J, with 9 bases between. The CDR3 runs to 13 residues. The CDR3 nucleotides read TGTGCCACCAGTGATCCAGGAGCGGAGACCCAGTACTTC. It yields the protein CATSDPGAETQYF.